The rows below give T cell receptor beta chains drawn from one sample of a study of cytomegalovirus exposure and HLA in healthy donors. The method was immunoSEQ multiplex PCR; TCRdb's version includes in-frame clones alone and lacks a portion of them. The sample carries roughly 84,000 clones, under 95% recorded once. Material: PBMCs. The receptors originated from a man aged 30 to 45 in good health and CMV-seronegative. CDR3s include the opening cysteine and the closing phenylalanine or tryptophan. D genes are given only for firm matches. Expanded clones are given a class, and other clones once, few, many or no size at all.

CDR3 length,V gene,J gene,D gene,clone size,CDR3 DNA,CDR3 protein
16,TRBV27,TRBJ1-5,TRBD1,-,TGTGCCAGCAGTTCCCGGGACAGAGTATTCAATCAGCCCCAGCATTTT,CASSSRDRVFNQPQHF
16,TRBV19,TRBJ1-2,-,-,TGTGCCAGTAGTCCGCGGACAGAACAGAGGAACTATGGCTACACCTTC,CASSPRTEQRNYGYTF
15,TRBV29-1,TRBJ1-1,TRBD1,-,TGCAGCGGCCGGGACAGATTTTCCGGGAACACTGAAGCTTTCTTT,CSGRDRFSGNTEAFF
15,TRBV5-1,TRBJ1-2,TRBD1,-,TGCGCCAGCAGCTTAGGACAGGGGGGTGGCTATGGCTACACCTTC,CASSLGQGGGYGYTF
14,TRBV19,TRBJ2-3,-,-,TGTGCCAGTAGTACCACTTCGAGCACAGATACGCAGTATTTT,CASSTTSSTDTQYF
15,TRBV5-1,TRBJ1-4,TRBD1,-,TGCGCCAGCAGCGTTGACAGGGGAGGTAATGAAAAACTGTTTTTT,CASSVDRGGNEKLFF
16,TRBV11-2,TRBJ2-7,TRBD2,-,TGTGCCAGCAGCCTCCTCGGGACTAGCAACTCCTACGAGCAGTACTTC,CASSLLGTSNSYEQYF
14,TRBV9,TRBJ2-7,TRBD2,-,TGTGCCAGCAGCGAGTCTAGCGGGGCCTACGAGCAGTACTTC,CASSESSGAYEQYF
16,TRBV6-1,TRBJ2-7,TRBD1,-,TGTGCCAGCAGTGGCCGGACAGGCCAAAGCTCCTACGAGCAGTACTTC,CASSGRTGQSSYEQYF
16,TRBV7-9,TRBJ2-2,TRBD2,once,TGTGCCAGCAGCTTAGGGACTAGCGGGAACACCGGGGAGCTGTTTTTT,CASSLGTSGNTGELFF
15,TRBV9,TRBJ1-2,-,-,TGTGCCAGCAGCGTACTTGCGGGGGGTGGCGGTGGCTACACCTTC,CASSVLAGGGGGYTF
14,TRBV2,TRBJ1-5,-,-,TGTGCCAGCAGTGGACAGGAAAGCAATCAGCCCCAGCATTTT,CASSGQESNQPQHF
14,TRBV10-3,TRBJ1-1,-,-,TGTGCCATCAGTGAGTCTGGGCGGGGGCAGATTCCTTTCTTT,CAISESGRGQIPFF
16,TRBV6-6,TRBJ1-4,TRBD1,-,TGTGCCAGCAGTTACTCGAATATGGGGACAGCTGGTAGGCTGTTTTTT,CASSYSNMGTAGRLFF
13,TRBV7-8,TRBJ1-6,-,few,TGTGCCAGCAGCTTAGCCCTCGGTTCACCCCTCCACTTT,CASSLALGSPLHF
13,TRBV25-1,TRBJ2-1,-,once,TGTGCCAGCAGGCTCCAGGGTGGGAATGAGCAGTTCTTC,CASRLQGGNEQFF
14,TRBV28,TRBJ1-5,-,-,TGTGCCAGCAGTTTATACAGGGACAATCAGCCCCAGCATTTT,CASSLYRDNQPQHF
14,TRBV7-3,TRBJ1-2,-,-,TGTGCCAGCAGCTTAGGTGCAGGAAACTATGGCTACACCTTC,CASSLGAGNYGYTF
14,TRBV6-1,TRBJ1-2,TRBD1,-,TGTGCCAGCAGTGTCACAGGGGGGAGCTATGGCTACACCTTC,CASSVTGGSYGYTF
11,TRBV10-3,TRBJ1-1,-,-,TGTGCCATCAGTGAGAACAGGGAAGCTTTCTTT,CAISENREAFF